Listed below are T cell receptor beta chains from one sample, sequenced in a study of T cell responses to AZD1222 COVID-19 vaccine. Here immunoSEQ multiplex PCR was the method, and the copy in TCRdb shows in-frame clones only, minus some. The sample lists around 120,000 clones, roughly 91% seen once, with 5% in the top ten. Specimen: peripheral blood, collected 28 days after the second AZD1222 dose. These receptors originate from an adult who received the AZD1222 COVID-19 vaccine. Each CDR3 is given with its conserved first and last residue. Each record gives: D gene, V gene, J gene, clone size, CDR3 protein, CDR3 DNA. D genes are given only for firm matches. Clone size, where shown, is once, few, many, or a class for clones that have expanded.

>TRBD2|TRBV9|TRBJ2-2|NA
CASSVTSGGNTGELFF
TGTGCCAGCAGCGTTACTAGCGGAGGAAACACCGGGGAGCTGTTTTTT
>NA|TRBV12-3/TRBV12-4|TRBJ2-3|NA
CASALPPTDTQYF
TGTGCCAGCGCCCTCCCCCCCACAGATACGCAGTATTTT
>TRBD1|TRBV4-3|TRBJ1-2|NA
CASSQGDRDFYGYTF
TGCGCCAGCAGCCAAGGGGACAGGGACTTCTATGGCTACACCTTC
>TRBD1|TRBV23-1|TRBJ1-2|NA
CASSFPGEWDRVYGYTF
TGCGCCAGCAGTTTTCCCGGGGAGTGGGACAGGGTCTATGGCTACACCTTC
>NA|TRBV6-5|TRBJ1-3|NA
CASSYSTGVKGTIYF
TGTGCCAGCAGTTACTCCACGGGGGTAAAAGGCACCATATATTTT
>NA|TRBV11-3|TRBJ2-7|NA
CASSFSSTRDEQYF
TGTGCCAGCAGCTTTTCGTCGACACGGGACGAGCAGTACTTC
>NA|TRBV7-9|TRBJ1-4|NA
CASSLEGQFNEKLFF
TGTGCCAGCAGCTTAGAAGGACAGTTTAATGAAAAACTGTTTTTT
>NA|TRBV5-4|TRBJ2-2|NA
CASSLAYEGANTGELFF
TGTGCCAGCAGCTTGGCCTATGAGGGAGCCAACACCGGGGAGCTGTTTTTT
>NA|TRBV24-1|TRBJ2-2|NA
CATSKGPGELFF
TGTGCCACCAGTAAGGGGCCCGGGGAGCTGTTTTTT
>NA|TRBV15|TRBJ2-1|NA
CATSRAGKNEQFF
TGTGCCACCAGCAGAGCGGGCAAGAATGAGCAGTTCTTC
>NA|TRBV27|TRBJ1-5|NA
CASSSGWSNQPQHF
TGTGCCAGCAGTTCAGGGTGGAGCAATCAGCCCCAGCATTTT
>NA|TRBV9|TRBJ2-5|NA
CASSVDQQETQYF
TGTGCCAGCAGCGTCGATCAGCAAGAGACCCAGTACTTC
>NA|TRBV6-5|TRBJ2-3|NA
CASSYGMGVSTDTQYF
TGTGCCAGCAGTTACGGCATGGGGGTTAGCACAGATACGCAGTATTTT
>NA|TRBV19|TRBJ1-3|NA
CASSIGTAPKDTIYF
TGTGCCAGTAGTATAGGGACCGCTCCGAAGGACACCATATATTTT
>NA|TRBV9|TRBJ1-1|NA
CASSPRFGTEAFF
TGTGCCAGCAGCCCGCGATTCGGCACTGAAGCTTTCTTT
>TRBD1|TRBV6-1|TRBJ1-1|once
CASSEHRGQGAFF
TGTGCCAGCAGTGAACACAGGGGCCAGGGGGCTTTCTTT
>NA|TRBV12-3/TRBV12-4|TRBJ2-3|NA
CASSLPRVTQYF
TGTGCCAGCAGTTTGCCGCGAGTTACGCAGTATTTT
>NA|TRBV14|TRBJ1-3|once
CASSHRLDGNTIYF
TGTGCCAGCAGCCACCGACTTGATGGAAACACCATATATTTT
>NA|TRBV6-1|TRBJ2-7|once
CASSELRGSSYEQYF
TGTGCCAGCAGTGAACTACGTGGGAGCTCCTACGAGCAGTACTTC
>TRBD1|TRBV29-1|TRBJ1-1|once
CSVRTGGYTEAFF
TGCAGCGTGCGGACAGGGGGCTACACTGAAGCTTTCTTT
>NA|TRBV27|TRBJ1-1|NA
CASSYGWGTEAFF
TGTGCCAGCAGTTATGGGTGGGGCACTGAAGCTTTCTTT
>NA|TRBV19|TRBJ1-5|NA
CASSIWPNQPQHF
TGTGCCAGTAGTATTTGGCCTAATCAGCCCCAGCATTTT
>TRBD1|TRBV27|TRBJ2-7|NA
CASSQVGDRSSYEQYF
TGTGCCAGCAGTCAAGTCGGGGACAGGAGCTCCTACGAGCAGTACTTC
>TRBD1|TRBV19|TRBJ1-2|few
CASSMVSGQVYGYTF
TGTGCCAGTAGTATGGTATCGGGACAGGTTTATGGCTACACCTTC
>NA|TRBV7-9|TRBJ1-1|NA
CASRGDTLNTEAFF
TGTGCCAGCAGAGGGGACACCCTGAACACTGAAGCTTTCTTT
>NA|TRBV5-6|TRBJ1-6|NA
CASSLGQGTHNSPLHF
TGTGCCAGCAGCTTGGGCCAGGGTACTCATAATTCACCCCTCCACTTT
>NA|TRBV7-2|TRBJ2-6|NA
CASSLASVYGANVLTF
TGTGCCAGCAGCTTAGCGAGCGTTTATGGGGCCAACGTCCTGACTTTC
>NA|TRBV19|TRBJ2-3|once
CASSIRGVGTDTQYF
TGTGCCAGTAGTATAAGGGGGGTAGGCACAGATACGCAGTATTTT
>NA|TRBV7-9|TRBJ1-6|NA
CASSLEQYNSPLHF
TGTGCCAGCAGCTTAGAACAGTATAATTCACCCCTCCACTTT
>NA|TRBV10-3|TRBJ1-3|once
CAISEVGSGNTIYF
TGTGCCATCAGTGAAGTAGGCTCTGGAAACACCATATATTTT
>TRBD1|TRBV27|TRBJ1-2|NA
CASRDGTGADGYTF
TGTGCCTCCCGAGACGGGACAGGGGCGGATGGCTACACCTTC
>TRBD2|TRBV24-1|TRBJ2-1|NA
CATSGSYSGRNNEQFF
TGTGCCACCAGTGGCTCATATAGCGGGAGAAACAATGAGCAGTTCTTC
>TRBD2|TRBV11-2|TRBJ2-7|NA
CASSLAGGNYEQYF
TGTGCCAGCAGCTTAGCGGGGGGAAACTACGAGCAGTACTTC
>NA|TRBV3-1/TRBV3-2|TRBJ2-5|NA
CASSQVWETQYF
TGTGCCAGCAGCCAAGTTTGGGAGACCCAGTACTTC
>NA|TRBV3-1/TRBV3-2|TRBJ2-7|NA
CASSRGLGVYEQYF
TGTGCCAGCAGCCGAGGCCTAGGGGTTTATGAGCAGTACTTC
>NA|TRBV3-1/TRBV3-2|TRBJ2-7|NA
CASSQGVVHEQYF
TGTGCCAGCAGCCAAGGTGTAGTACACGAGCAGTACTTC
>TRBD1|TRBV4-3|TRBJ1-1|NA
CASSRVSGGRGFF
TGCGCCAGCAGCCGGGTTTCAGGGGGACGGGGTTTCTTT
>NA|TRBV5-4|TRBJ1-1|NA
CASSFRTNTEAFF
TGTGCCAGCAGCTTTAGGACGAACACTGAAGCTTTCTTT
>TRBD1|TRBV5-1|TRBJ2-1|NA
CASRGQGRGLGYNEQFF
TGCGCCAGCAGGGGACAGGGCAGAGGTTTGGGTTACAATGAGCAGTTCTTC
>NA|TRBV10-2|TRBJ1-5|NA
CASSESAGWDQPQHF
TGCGCCAGCAGTGAGTCCGCAGGGTGGGATCAGCCCCAGCATTTT
>NA|TRBV2|TRBJ2-5|NA
CASSATNTREYF
TGTGCCAGCAGTGCGACGAACACTAGGGAGTACTTC
>NA|TRBV7-2|TRBJ1-1|NA
CASSLEFGGNTEAFF
TGTGCCAGCAGCTTAGAGTTTGGGGGGAACACTGAAGCTTTCTTT
>NA|TRBV5-6|TRBJ2-7|NA
CASSFGGDRYEQYF
TGTGCCAGCAGCTTTGGGGGAGATCGCTACGAGCAGTACTTC
>NA|TRBV5-6|TRBJ1-2|NA
CASSLEGPDYGYTF
TGTGCCAGCAGCTTGGAAGGGCCCGACTATGGCTACACCTTC
>TRBD1|TRBV5-1|TRBJ1-2|NA
CASSGTVNYGYTF
TGCGCCAGCTCCGGGACAGTTAACTATGGCTACACCTTC
>NA|TRBV9|TRBJ1-2|once
CASSVGVANYGYTF
TGTGCCAGCAGCGTAGGGGTAGCTAACTATGGCTACACCTTC
>NA|TRBV3-1/TRBV3-2|TRBJ1-5|NA
CASSQNRVSGQPQHF
TGTGCCAGCAGCCAAAACAGGGTATCCGGTCAGCCCCAGCATTTT
>NA|TRBV27|TRBJ1-3|NA
CASSLSAGSGNTIYF
TGTGCCAGCAGTTTATCGGCGGGTTCGGGAAACACCATATATTTT
>NA|TRBV5-1|TRBJ2-7|NA
CASSLVSIYEQYF
TGCGCCAGCAGCTTGGTTAGCATCTACGAGCAGTACTTC
>NA|TRBV6-2/TRBV6-3|TRBJ1-6|NA
CASSYFGGPPRNNSPLHF
TGTGCCAGCAGTTACTTCGGGGGCCCACCCAGAAATAATTCACCCCTCCACTTT
>NA|TRBV30|TRBJ2-3|NA
CAWSVLGLRTDTQYF
TGTGCCTGGAGTGTATTGGGTCTACGCACAGATACGCAGTATTTT
>TRBD1|TRBV2|TRBJ1-6|once
CASRQGRHSPLHF
TGTGCCAGCCGACAGGGTCGGCATTCACCCCTCCACTTT
>NA|TRBV10-2|TRBJ1-4|NA
CASSENGNEKLFF
TGCGCCAGCAGTGAGAACGGTAATGAAAAACTGTTTTTT
>NA|TRBV6-5|TRBJ1-2|NA
CASSYSFGLENGYTF
TGTGCCAGCAGTTACTCGTTTGGTTTGGAAAATGGCTACACCTTC
>TRBD1|TRBV7-9|TRBJ1-4|NA
CASSLARGGQTNEKLFF
TGTGCCAGCAGCTTAGCGCGAGGGGGACAGACTAATGAAAAACTGTTTTTT